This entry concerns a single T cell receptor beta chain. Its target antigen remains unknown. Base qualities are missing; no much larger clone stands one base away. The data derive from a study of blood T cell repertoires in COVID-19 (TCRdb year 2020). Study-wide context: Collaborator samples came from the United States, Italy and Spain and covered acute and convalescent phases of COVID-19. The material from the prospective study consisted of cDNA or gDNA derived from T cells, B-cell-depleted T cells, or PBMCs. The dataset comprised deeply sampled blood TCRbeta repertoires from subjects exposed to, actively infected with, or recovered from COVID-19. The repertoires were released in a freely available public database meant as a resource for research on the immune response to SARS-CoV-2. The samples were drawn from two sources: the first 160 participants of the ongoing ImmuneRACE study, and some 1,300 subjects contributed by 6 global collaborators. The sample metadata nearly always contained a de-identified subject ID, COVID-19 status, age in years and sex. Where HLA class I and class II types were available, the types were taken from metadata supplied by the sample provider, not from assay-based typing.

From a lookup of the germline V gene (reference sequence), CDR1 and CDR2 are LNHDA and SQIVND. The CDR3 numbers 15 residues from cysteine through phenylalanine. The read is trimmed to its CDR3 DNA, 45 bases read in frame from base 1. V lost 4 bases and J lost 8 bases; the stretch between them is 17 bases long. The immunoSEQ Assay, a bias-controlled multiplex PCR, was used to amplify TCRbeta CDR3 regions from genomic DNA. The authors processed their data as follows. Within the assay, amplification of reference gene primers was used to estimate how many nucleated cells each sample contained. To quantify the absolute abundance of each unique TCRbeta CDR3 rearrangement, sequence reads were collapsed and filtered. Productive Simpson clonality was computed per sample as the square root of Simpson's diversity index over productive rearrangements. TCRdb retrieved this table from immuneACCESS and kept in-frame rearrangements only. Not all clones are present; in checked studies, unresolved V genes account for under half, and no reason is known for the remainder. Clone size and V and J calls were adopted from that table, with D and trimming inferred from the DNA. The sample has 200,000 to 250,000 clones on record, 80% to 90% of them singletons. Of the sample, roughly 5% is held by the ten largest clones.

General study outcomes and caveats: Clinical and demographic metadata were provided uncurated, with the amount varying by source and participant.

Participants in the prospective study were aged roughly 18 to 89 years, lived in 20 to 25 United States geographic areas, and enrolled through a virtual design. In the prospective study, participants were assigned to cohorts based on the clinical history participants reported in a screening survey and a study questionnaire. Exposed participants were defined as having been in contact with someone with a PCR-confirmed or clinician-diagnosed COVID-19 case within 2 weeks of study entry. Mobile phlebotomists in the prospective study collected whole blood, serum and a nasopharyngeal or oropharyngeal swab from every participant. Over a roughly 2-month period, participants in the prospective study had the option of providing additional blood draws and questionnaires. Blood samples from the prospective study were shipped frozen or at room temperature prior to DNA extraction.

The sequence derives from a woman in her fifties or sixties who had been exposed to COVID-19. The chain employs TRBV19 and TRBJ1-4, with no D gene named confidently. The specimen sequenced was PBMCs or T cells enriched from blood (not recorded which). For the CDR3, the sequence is CASSTRHAPGEKLFF. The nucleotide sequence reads TGTGCCAGTAGTACGAGACACGCCCCGGGGGAAAAACTGTTTTTT.